The source of this T cell receptor beta chain is a study of control samples from healthy donors and cancer patients. Germline V gives CDR1 DFQATT, CDR2 SNEGSKA (reference sequence). The length of the CDR3 is 11 residues. With 2 bases removed from V and 5 bases from J, the gap between germline ends came to 4 bases. Repertoires were generated with immunoSEQ multiplex PCR, while TCRdb's copy carries only in-frame clones and drops some. The sample has tens of thousands of clones, about 80% seen once. The chain recombines TRBV20-1 with TRBJ1-3; D is uncertain. Sequencing was done on a sample of PBMCs. This receptor was taken from a man aged 60 to 69 with head and neck cancer. As DNA, the CDR3 is TGCAGTGCTAGATTACGAAACACCATATATTTT. Encoded protein: CSARLRNTIYF.